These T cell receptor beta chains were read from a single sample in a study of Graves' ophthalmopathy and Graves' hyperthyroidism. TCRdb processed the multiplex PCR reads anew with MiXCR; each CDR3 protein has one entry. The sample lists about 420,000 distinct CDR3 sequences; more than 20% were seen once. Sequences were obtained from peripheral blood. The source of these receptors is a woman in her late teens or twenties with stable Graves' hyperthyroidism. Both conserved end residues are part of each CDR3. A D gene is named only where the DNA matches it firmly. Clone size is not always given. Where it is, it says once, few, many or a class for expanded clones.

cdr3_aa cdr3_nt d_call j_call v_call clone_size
CASRDFSYEQYF TGTGCCAGTCGGGATTTCTCCTACGAGCAGTACTTC . TRBJ2-7 TRBV28 once
CSAPRTSPNTGELFF TGCAGTGCTCCCAGGACTAGTCCGAACACCGGGGAGCTGTTTTTT TRBD2 TRBJ2-2 TRBV20-1 few
CASSYSIRQNTEAFF TGTGCCAGCAGTTACTCGATACGGCAGAACACTGAAGCTTTCTTT . TRBJ1-1 TRBV6-5 many
CASSPTLSNQPQHF TGTGCCAGCAGTCCTACACTTAGCAATCAGCCCCAGCATTTT . TRBJ1-5 TRBV12-3/TRBV12-4 .
CASRHAEVEPQHF TGTGCCAGCCGACATGCCGAAGTGGAGCCCCAGCATTTT . TRBJ1-5 TRBV12-3/TRBV12-4 .
CASSPGTILGEQYF TGTGCCAGCAGCCCAGGGACTATATTGGGAGAGCAGTACTTC TRBD2 TRBJ2-7 TRBV7-9 many
CASSLEGVTPYEQYF TGTGCCAGCAGTCTCGAGGGGGTTACACCCTACGAGCAGTACTTC . TRBJ2-7 TRBV6-5 many
CASSEIYSTSYEQYF TGTGCCAGCAGTGAAATCTACAGTACCTCCTACGAGCAGTACTTC . TRBJ2-7 TRBV6-1 few
CASRPNRNQPQHF TGTGCCAGCAGGCCGAACAGAAATCAGCCCCAGCATTTT . TRBJ1-5 TRBV6-2/TRBV6-3 many
CASSVNRYTEAFF TGTGCCAGCTCGGTCAACAGATACACTGAAGCTTTCTTT . TRBJ1-1 TRBV2 many
CSARGGGTTGELFF TGCAGTGCCCGGGGGGGGGGGACGACCGGGGAGCTGTTTTTT TRBD2 TRBJ2-2 TRBV20-1 .
CASTFLQGTKNQPQHF TGTGCCAGCACCTTCCTACAGGGGACGAAGAATCAGCCCCAGCATTTT TRBD1 TRBJ1-5 TRBV12-3/TRBV12-4 .
CASSPKLGGGESEAFF TGTGCCAGCAGCCCCAAATTGGGTGGGGGCGAGTCTGAAGCTTTCTTT . TRBJ1-1 TRBV11-2 .
CASSLTPGHGYTF TGTGCCAGCAGCTTAACTCCAGGACATGGCTACACCTTC . TRBJ1-2 TRBV7-3 .
CASSPPGQGESYEQYF TGTGCCAGCTCACCACCGGGACAGGGGGAATCCTACGAGCAGTACTTC TRBD1 TRBJ2-7 TRBV18 .
CSVDLLGDRGYEQYF TGCAGCGTTGACCTTCTTGGGGACAGGGGCTACGAGCAGTACTTC TRBD1 TRBJ2-7 TRBV29-1 many
CASKGLSSYNSPLHF TGTGCCAGCAAGGGTCTGAGCTCCTATAATTCACCCCTCCACTTT . TRBJ1-6 TRBV6-1 many
CASSLAPGQAYYEQYF TGTGCCAGCAGCTTAGCTCCCGGACAGGCTTACTACGAGCAGTACTTC TRBD1 TRBJ2-7 TRBV7-2 .
CARGGRGTEAFF TGTGCCCGAGGGGGGCGCGGAACTGAAGCTTTCTTT . TRBJ1-1 TRBV7-4 many
CAWSGTGIYEQYF TGTGCCTGGTCCGGGACAGGGATATACGAGCAGTACTTC TRBD1 TRBJ2-7 TRBV30 many
CASSLIAGGHEQYF TGTGCCAGCAGTTTGATCGCGGGGGGGCACGAGCAGTACTTC TRBD2 TRBJ2-7 TRBV12-3/TRBV12-4 few
CASSYLRDADTHYF TGTGCCAGCAGTTACCTCCGTGATGCAGATACGCATTATTTT . TRBJ2-3 TRBV6-2/TRBV6-3 .
CAWGRVHGYTF TGTGCCTGGGGCAGGGTCCATGGCTACACCTTC . TRBJ1-2 TRBV30 .
CASSDRTGRNQPQHF TGTGCCAGCAGTGACAGGACAGGGCGAAATCAGCCCCAGCATTTT TRBD1 TRBJ1-5 TRBV2 many
CASSQLPGQGGPPLHF TGTGCCAGCAGTCAATTACCGGGACAGGGAGGTCCACCCCTCCACTTT TRBD1 TRBJ1-6 TRBV6-1 many
CASSRGERGYEQYF TGTGCCAGCAGTAGGGGGGAGAGGGGTTACGAGCAGTACTTC . TRBJ2-7 TRBV27 .
CASSLTGGSGYEQYF TGTGCCAGCAGCTTGACGGGCGGGAGTGGGTACGAGCAGTACTTC TRBD2 TRBJ2-7 TRBV7-2 .
CATSLLPSGLTGYEQYF TGTGCCACCAGCCTTCTCCCCTCGGGACTGACTGGTTACGAGCAGTACTTC . TRBJ2-7 TRBV15 many
CASSEAGTSQETQYF TGTGCCAGCAGTGAAGCGGGTACTAGCCAAGAGACCCAGTACTTC . TRBJ2-5 TRBV2 many
CSASASGRTNQNEQYF TGCAGTGCTAGCGCTAGCGGGAGGACTAACCAAAACGAGCAGTACTTC TRBD2 TRBJ2-7 TRBV20-1 many
CAWSVAGGDTGELFF TGTGCCTGGAGTGTAGCGGGAGGTGACACCGGGGAGCTGTTTTTT TRBD2 TRBJ2-2 TRBV30 .
CSARVGTKNTEAFF TGCAGTGCTAGAGTGGGGACCAAGAACACTGAAGCTTTCTTT . TRBJ1-1 TRBV20-1 many
CASSVLKGTEAFF TGTGCCAGCAGTGTACTCAAAGGGACTGAAGCTTTCTTT . TRBJ1-1 TRBV6-5 many
CSAAGDHSYEQYF TGCAGTGCTGCTGGGGACCACTCCTACGAGCAGTACTTC . TRBJ2-7 TRBV20-1 many